A single sample is the source of the 18 T cell receptor beta chains below, sequenced in a study of cytomegalovirus exposure and HLA in healthy donors. PCR involved 60 Vbeta and 13 Jbeta primers. TCRdb's copy holds only in-frame clones and misses some; the assay was immunoSEQ multiplex PCR. This table has more than 85,000 clones, less than 80% appearing once. The material sequenced was PBMCs. The receptors come from a woman between 50 and 59 years old in good health and CMV-seropositive.

The V call is TRBV27, the J call TRBJ2-7; TRBD2 is a possible D gene (5 bases). Germline assignment: CDR1 MNHEY and CDR2 SMNVEV (reference sequence). This CDR3 contains 15 residues. V dropped 6 bases and J dropped 3 bases, with 18 bases sitting between them. The CDR3, as DNA: TGTGCCAGCAGACCCCAAGGAGGATTGGACTACGAGCAGTACTTC. Its protein is CASRPQGGLDYEQYF.

V gene TRBV29-1 combines with J gene TRBJ2-5; 8 positions match TRBD2. Germline V gene lookup returns CDR1 SQVTM and CDR2 ANQGSEA. The V gene end was trimmed by 3 bases and the J gene end by 1 base; junction bases not matched to a gene: 16. The CDR3 runs 18 residues. This CDR3 reads CSVEAGTSSGGSQETQYF. For the CDR3, the DNA is TGCAGCGTTGAGGCCGGGACTAGTTCCGGCGGGTCCCAAGAGACCCAGTACTTC.

This chain uses TRBV10-3 with TRBJ1-2; no clear D. The CDR3 extends over 13 amino acids. Germline V lookup: CDR1 ENHRY, CDR2 SYGVKD. V was clipped by 8 bases and J by 4 bases, with 14 bases between them. Written as DNA, the CDR3 is TGTGCCATCGGGAGCGAACGTGGCTATGGCTACACCTTC. Protein sequence: CAIGSERGYGYTF.

The V call is TRBV9, the J call TRBJ1-2; D might be TRBD1 (6 bases). The CDR3 runs to 13 residues. Germline-derived CDR1 and CDR2 are SGDLS and YYNGEE. V lost 0 bases, J lost 8 bases, and 11 bases lay in between. CDR3 DNA sequence: TGTGCCAGCAGCGTAGCGGGGGGGGCGGGCTACACCTTC. Amino acids: CASSVAGGAGYTF.

The chain uses TRBV6-5 and TRBJ2-1; perhaps TRBD2 as D (6 bases). Trimming pared 6 bases from V and 9 bases from J, leaving 15 bases between. Germline lookup yields CDR1 MNHEY and CDR2 SVGAGI. The CDR3 has 13 residues. The CDR3 region has the DNA TGTGCCAGCAGAGAGGAGGGGCGTGGTGAGCAGTTCTTC. Its translation: CASREEGRGEQFF.

The chain recombines TRBV7-9 with TRBJ1-4, with D hard to call. The CDR3 spans 14 residues. CDR1 is SEHNR, CDR2 FQNEAQ, per germline (reference sequence). V was cut by 8 bases and J by 4 bases, with 14 bases left in between. The CDR3 loop is CASLAAAGNEKLFF. The DNA of the CDR3 is TGTGCCAGCCTAGCAGCTGCGGGTAATGAAAAACTGTTTTTT.

The chain joins TRBV18 to TRBJ2-5; TRBD2 agrees at 11 bases. Germline-derived CDR1 and CDR2 are KGHSH and LQKENI. Trimming at V came to 4 bases and at J to 0 bases, leaving 4 bases not matched to a gene. The CDR3 runs 16 residues. The CDR3 here is CASSLTSGGYQETQYF. The CDR3 nucleotides read TGTGCCAGCTCACTTACTAGCGGGGGATACCAAGAGACCCAGTACTTC.

The chain has TRBV20-1 and TRBJ1-1, with 10 bases that match TRBD1. V dropped 5 bases and J dropped 11; count of bases not matched to a gene: 2. This CDR3 spans 10 amino acids. The germline CDR1 and CDR2 sequences are DFQATT and SNEGSKA (reference sequence). The CDR3 nucleotides are TGCAGTGCTGGGGGACAGGGGGCTTTCTTT. It codes for CSAGGQGAFF.

CDR3: CATSRDRASGKGEQFF. The CDR3, as DNA: TGTGCCACCAGCAGAGATCGGGCTAGCGGGAAGGGTGAGCAGTTCTTC. The genes are TRBV15 and TRBJ2-1; TRBD2 agrees at 9 bases. The ends lost 0 bases at V and 9 bases at J; junction bases unmatched: 9. The CDR3 covers 16 residues. CDR1 and CDR2 from the germline V gene are LNHNV and YYDKDF (reference sequence).

The rearrangement uses TRBV2 and TRBJ2-1; TRBD1 aligns across 8 bases. The CDR3 length is 12 residues. Germline-derived CDR1 and CDR2 are SNHLY and FYNNEI. Germline trimming cut 6 bases from V and 8 bases from J; bases unmatched to any gene: 3. The CDR3 spells CASRTGGYEQFF. The DNA for the CDR3 is TGTGCCAGCAGAACAGGGGGGTATGAGCAGTTCTTC.

The V and J genes are TRBV11-2 and TRBJ2-1, with TRBD2 matching over 10 bases. The CDR3 totals 17 residues. Germline V lookup: CDR1 SGHAT, CDR2 FQNNGV. Trimming cost V 2 bases and J 7 bases; bases outside gene matches: 11. DNA of the CDR3: TGTGCCAGCAGCTTATTCCAGCGGGGGGGCTTTTTAAATGAGCAGTTCTTC. This encodes CASSLFQRGGFLNEQFF.

V and J are TRBV4-3 and TRBJ2-6, with 10 bases fitting TRBD2. The germline CDR1 and CDR2 sequences are LGHNA and YSLEER. This CDR3 has 19 amino acids. The ends lost 4 bases at V and 1 base at J; junction bases unmatched: 10. This CDR3 reads CASSRRDPAGGSGANVLTF. DNA for the CDR3: TGCGCCAGCAGCCGACGGGATCCAGCGGGAGGGTCTGGGGCCAACGTCCTGACTTTC.

The chain links TRBV6-5 to TRBJ1-6, with unresolved D. In germline, CDR1 is MNHEY, CDR2 SVGAGI. Deletions cut 5 bases from V and 7 bases from J, with 9 bases between. The CDR3 totals 13 residues. The CDR3 is CASSETRNSPLHF. CDR3 nucleotides: TGTGCCAGCAGTGAAACGCGGAATTCACCCCTCCACTTT.

The rearrangement uses TRBV5-6 and TRBJ2-2; D is uncertain. The CDR3 totals 13 residues. Germline V lookup: CDR1 SGHDT, CDR2 YYEEEE. V was cut by 6 bases and J by 2 bases, with 8 bases left in between. The CDR3 region is CASNPLNTGELFF. In DNA, the CDR3 is TGTGCCAGCAACCCACTCAACACCGGGGAGCTGTTTTTT.

The rearrangement links TRBV10-1 to TRBJ2-6, with 8 bases that match TRBD2. The CDR3 has 21 residues. After removal of 8 bases from V and 0 bases from J, the junction contained 21 bases not matched to a gene. Germline loops: CDR1 WNHNN, CDR2 SYGVQD (reference sequence). CDR3 DNA sequence: TGCGCCAGCGCCTCAGGTCCCTTCGGGGGGGGGCCGACCTCTGGGGCCAACGTCCTGACTTTC. Its translation is CASASGPFGGGPTSGANVLTF.

The chain joins TRBV27 to TRBJ1-1, with TRBD1 identical over 8 bases. Trimming removed 6 bases from V and 11 bases from J; junction bases left unmatched: 5. The CDR3 contains 11 residues. Germline V gene sequence: CDR1 MNHEY, CDR2 SMNVEV (reference sequence). CDR3 residues: CASSSTGAAFF. CDR3 DNA sequence: TGTGCCAGCAGCTCGACAGGGGCGGCTTTCTTT.

This clone was seen a few times. The genes are TRBV29-1 and TRBJ2-7, with 13 bases that match TRBD2. The germline CDR1 and CDR2 sequences are SQVTM and ANQGSEA. The CDR3 sequence is 15 residues long. Germline trimming cut 5 bases from V and 4 bases from J; bases unmatched to any gene: 8. The CDR3 loop is CSVLGLAGEGYEQYF. DNA of the CDR3: TGCAGCGTTCTCGGACTAGCGGGAGAAGGGTACGAGCAGTACTTC.

The chain carries TRBV5-6 and TRBJ1-5; no definite D call. The length of the CDR3 is 15 residues. V lost 0 bases and J lost 5, with 12 bases in between. CDR1 is SGHDT, CDR2 YYEEEE, per germline. The CDR3 spells CASSLGREGDQPQHF. Here the CDR3 DNA reads TGTGCCAGCAGCTTGGGACGGGAGGGCGATCAGCCCCAGCATTTT.